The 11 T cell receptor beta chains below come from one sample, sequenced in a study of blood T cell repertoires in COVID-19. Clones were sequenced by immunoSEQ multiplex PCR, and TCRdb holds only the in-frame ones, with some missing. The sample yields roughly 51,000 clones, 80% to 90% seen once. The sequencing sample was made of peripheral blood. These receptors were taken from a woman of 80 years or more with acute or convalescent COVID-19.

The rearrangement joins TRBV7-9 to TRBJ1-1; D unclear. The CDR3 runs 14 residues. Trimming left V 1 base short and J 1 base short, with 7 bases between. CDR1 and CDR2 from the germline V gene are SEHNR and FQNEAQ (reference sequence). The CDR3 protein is CASSLDRTNTEAFF. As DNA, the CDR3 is TGTGCCAGCAGCTTAGACAGAACGAACACTGAAGCTTTCTTT.

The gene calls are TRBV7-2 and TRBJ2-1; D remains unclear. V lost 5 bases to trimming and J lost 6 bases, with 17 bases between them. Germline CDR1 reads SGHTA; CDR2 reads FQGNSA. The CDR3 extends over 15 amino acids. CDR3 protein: CASSSRGSLRNEQFF. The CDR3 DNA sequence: TGTGCCAGCAGCAGCCGAGGTAGCTTGCGCAATGAGCAGTTCTTC.

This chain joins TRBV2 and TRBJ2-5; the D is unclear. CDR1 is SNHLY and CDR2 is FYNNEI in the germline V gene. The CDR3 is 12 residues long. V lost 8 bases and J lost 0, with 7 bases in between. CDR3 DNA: TGTGCCAGCGGCAGGAACCAAGAGACCCAGTACTTC. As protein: CASGRNQETQYF. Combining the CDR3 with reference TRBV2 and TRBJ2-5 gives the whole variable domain EPEVTQTPSHQVTQMGQEVILRCVPISNHLYFYWYRQILGQKVEFLVSFYNNEISEKSEIFDDQFSVERPDGSNFTLKIRSTKLEDSAMYFCASGRNQETQYFGPGTRLLVL.

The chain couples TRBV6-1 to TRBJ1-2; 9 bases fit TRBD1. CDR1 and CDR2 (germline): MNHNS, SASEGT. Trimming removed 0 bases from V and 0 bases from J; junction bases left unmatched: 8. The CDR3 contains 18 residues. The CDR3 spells CASSEAGTGSPSNYGYTF. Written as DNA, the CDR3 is TGTGCCAGCAGTGAAGCCGGGACAGGGAGCCCCTCTAACTATGGCTACACCTTC.

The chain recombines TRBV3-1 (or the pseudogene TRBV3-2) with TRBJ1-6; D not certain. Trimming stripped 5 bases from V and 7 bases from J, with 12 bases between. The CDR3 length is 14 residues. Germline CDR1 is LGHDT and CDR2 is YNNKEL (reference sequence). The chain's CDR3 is CASSSPDKNSPLHF. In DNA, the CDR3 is TGTGCCAGCAGCTCCCCCGACAAGAATTCACCCCTCCACTTT.

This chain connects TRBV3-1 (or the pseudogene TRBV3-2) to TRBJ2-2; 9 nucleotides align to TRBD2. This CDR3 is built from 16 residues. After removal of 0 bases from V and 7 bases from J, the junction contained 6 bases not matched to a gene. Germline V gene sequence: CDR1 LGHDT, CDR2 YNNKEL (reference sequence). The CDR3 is CASSQDLRLADGELFF. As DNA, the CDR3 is TGTGCCAGCAGCCAAGATCTAAGACTAGCGGACGGGGAGCTGTTTTTT.

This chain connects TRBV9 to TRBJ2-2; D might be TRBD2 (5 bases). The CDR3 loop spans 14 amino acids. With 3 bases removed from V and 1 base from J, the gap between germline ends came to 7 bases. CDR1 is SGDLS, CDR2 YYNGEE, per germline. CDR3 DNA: TGTGCCAGCAGCGAACGGGGGAACACCGGGGAGCTGTTTTTT. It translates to CASSERGNTGELFF. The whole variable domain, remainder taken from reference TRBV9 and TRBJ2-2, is DSGVTQTPKHLITATGQRVTLRCSPRSGDLSVYWYQQSLDQGLQFLIQYYNGEERAKGNILERFSAQQFPDLHSELNLSSLELGDSALYFCASSERGNTGELFFGEGSRLTVL.

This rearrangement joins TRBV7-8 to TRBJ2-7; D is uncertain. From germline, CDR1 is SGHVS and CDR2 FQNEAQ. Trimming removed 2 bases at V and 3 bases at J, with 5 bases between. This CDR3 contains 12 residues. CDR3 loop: CASSLPLYEQYF. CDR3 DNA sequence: TGTGCCAGCAGCTTACCCCTCTACGAGCAGTACTTC.

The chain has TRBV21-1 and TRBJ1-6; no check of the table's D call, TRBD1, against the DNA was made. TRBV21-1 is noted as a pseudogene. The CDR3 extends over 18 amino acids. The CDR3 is CASSKGFATGGENSPLHF. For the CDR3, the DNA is TGTGCCAGCAGCAAAGGATTTGCGACAGGGGGCGAAAATTCACCCCTCCACTTT.

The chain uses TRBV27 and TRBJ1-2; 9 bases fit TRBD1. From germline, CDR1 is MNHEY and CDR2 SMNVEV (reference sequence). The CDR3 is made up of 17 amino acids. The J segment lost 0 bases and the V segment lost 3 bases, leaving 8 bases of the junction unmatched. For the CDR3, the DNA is TGTGCCAGCAGTTTGAGGGGGACAGGGACTACTAACTATGGCTACACCTTC. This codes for CASSLRGTGTTNYGYTF.

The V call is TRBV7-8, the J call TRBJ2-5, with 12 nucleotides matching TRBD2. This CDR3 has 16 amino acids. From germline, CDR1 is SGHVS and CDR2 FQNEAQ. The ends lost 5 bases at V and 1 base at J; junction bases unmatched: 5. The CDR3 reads CASSHTSGGFQETQYF. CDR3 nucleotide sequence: TGTGCCAGCAGCCACACTAGCGGGGGGTTCCAAGAGACCCAGTACTTC.